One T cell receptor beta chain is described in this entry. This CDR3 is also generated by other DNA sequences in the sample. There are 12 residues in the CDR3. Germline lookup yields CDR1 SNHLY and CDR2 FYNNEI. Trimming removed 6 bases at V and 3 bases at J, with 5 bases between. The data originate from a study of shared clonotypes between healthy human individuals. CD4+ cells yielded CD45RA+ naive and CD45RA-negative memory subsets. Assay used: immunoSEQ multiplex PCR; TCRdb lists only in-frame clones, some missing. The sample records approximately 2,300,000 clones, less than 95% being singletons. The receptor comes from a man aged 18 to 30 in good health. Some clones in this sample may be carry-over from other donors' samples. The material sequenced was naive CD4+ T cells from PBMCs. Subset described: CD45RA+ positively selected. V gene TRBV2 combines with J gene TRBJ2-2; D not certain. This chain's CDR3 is CASSVYTGELFF. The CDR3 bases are TGTGCCAGCAGCGTCTACACCGGGGAGCTGTTTTTT.